This T cell receptor (beta chain) emerged from a study of blood T cell repertoires in COVID-19. Across the whole study: Acute and convalescent COVID-19 samples came from the United States, Italy and Spain.

Each participant's cohort was designated according to participant-reported clinical history. Methods used by the authors: Estimates of nucleated cell counts were drawn from the amplification of reference gene primers. Data came from immunoSEQ multiplex PCR; TCRdb stores just in-frame clones and leaves some out. Clonal size and the V and J genes are those of that table, whereas D and trimming came from the DNA. The sample holds 200,000 to 300,000 clones, 85% to 90% seen once. The origin of this receptor is a man between 35 and 55 years old who had recovered from COVID-19. What was sequenced was PBMCs or T cells enriched from blood (not recorded which).

This CDR3 is CASSETRDRVETQYF. CDR3 in DNA: TGCGCCAGCAGCGAGACCCGGGACAGGGTTGAGACCCAGTACTTC. The chain recombines TRBV4-3 with TRBJ2-5; 9 bases are shared with TRBD1. The V segment lost 5 bases and the J segment 5 bases; nucleotides outside the gene matches: 9. The germline V gene encodes CDR1 LGHNA and CDR2 YSLEER. The CDR3 length is 15 residues.